Following are 27 T cell receptor beta chains from one sample sequenced in a study of human T cells and chemical hapten exposure. Whole blood, unfractionated, served as the material for total RNA extraction. TCRdb called the 5' RACE reads again in MiXCR, with one record for every CDR3 protein. The sample includes 95,000 to 120,000 distinct CDR3 sequences, roughly a fifth of them seen just once. Receptors originate from a human donor in good health.

In this sample, this clonotype turned up a few times. The chain joins TRBV4-1 to TRBJ2-1; 7 bases are a match to TRBD2. CDR3 length equals 18 residues. Trimming took 3 bases from V and 4 from J; bases not matched to a gene: 15. Per the germline V gene, CDR1 is MGHRA and CDR2 is YSYEKL. This chain's CDR3 is CASSHLAGASGVYNEQFF. As DNA, the CDR3 is TGCGCCAGCAGCCACCTAGCCGGCGCTAGCGGAGTTTACAATGAGCAGTTCTTC.

This clonotype came up a few times. The gene calls are TRBV28 and TRBJ2-7; 10 bases align to TRBD2. After removal of 4 bases from V and 3 bases from J, the junction contained 6 bases not matched to a gene. Germline V gives CDR1 MDHEN, CDR2 SYDVKM. The CDR3 consists of 15 residues. CDR3 bases: TGTGCCAGCAGTTCCACTAGCGGGACCCACTACGAGCAGTACTTC. This sequence encodes CASSSTSGTHYEQYF.

The V gene is TRBV20-1, the J gene TRBJ2-7; 11 bases match TRBD2. V shed 3 bases, J shed 0 bases, and the junction held 4 bases outside the gene matches. CDR3 length: 15 amino acids. Germline CDR1 is DFQATT and CDR2 is SNEGSKA (reference sequence). CDR3 sequence: CSARRTSGSSYEQYF. The CDR3 DNA is TGCAGTGCTAGGCGGACTAGCGGGTCCTCCTACGAGCAGTACTTC.

The rearrangement links TRBV28 to TRBJ1-4, with 7 bases aligning to TRBD1. Germline CDR1 and CDR2: MDHEN and SYDVKM. The CDR3 covers 15 residues. V dropped 6 bases and J dropped 5; count of bases not matched to a gene: 9. The CDR3 here is CASSSYRGGNEKLFF. The CDR3 bases are TGTGCCAGCAGCTCCTACAGGGGAGGAAATGAAAAACTGTTTTTT.

This rearrangement joins TRBV5-1 to TRBJ1-4; no firm D call. The length of the CDR3 is 15 residues. The germline gives CDR1 SGHRS, CDR2 YFSETQ. The ends were cut back, 0 bases at V and 7 bases at J, with 13 bases in the middle. DNA of the CDR3: TGCGCCAGCAGCTTGGCACCCCCGGGGAGTGAAAAACTGTTTTTT. This translates into CASSLAPPGSEKLFF.

This clonotype showed up just a few times. CDR3 nucleotides: TGTGCCAGCAGCCTATGGACAGGGCCCCACACTGAAGCTTTCTTT. It encodes CASSLWTGPHTEAFF. The chain couples TRBV28 to TRBJ1-1; 8 bases line up with TRBD1. Germline V gives CDR1 MDHEN, CDR2 SYDVKM. With 6 bases clipped from V and 3 bases from J, the junction kept 9 bases outside the gene matches. CDR3 length: 15 residues.

The genes are TRBV28 and TRBJ2-3; D remains ambiguous. The CDR3 consists of 14 residues. Germline V CDR1 and CDR2: MDHEN, SYDVKM. The V end was cut by 2 bases, the J end by 6 bases, with 12 bases between. CDR3 residues: CASSLPNTPDTQYF. The CDR3 bases are TGTGCCAGCAGTTTACCAAACACGCCGGATACGCAGTATTTT.

There are many counts of this clonotype. The chain joins TRBV6-4 to TRBJ1-1; D remains unclear. CDR3 size: 13 residues. Germline CDR1 is MRHNA and CDR2 is SNTAGT. Trimming left V 3 bases short and J 1 base short, with 6 bases between. CDR3 loop: CASSENSNTEAFF. The CDR3 coding sequence is TGTGCCAGCAGTGAGAACTCGAACACTGAAGCTTTCTTT.

In this sample, this clonotype turned up a few times. V gene TRBV20-1 combines with J gene TRBJ1-5; 8 bases align to TRBD1. Germline V gene lookup returns CDR1 DFQATT and CDR2 SNEGSKA (reference sequence). The ends lost 6 bases at V and 7 bases at J; junction bases unmatched: 8. The CDR3 contains 13 residues. CDR3 residues: CSAAQGTGQPQHF. The CDR3 nucleotides are TGCAGTGCCGCCCAGGGGACAGGCCAGCCCCAGCATTTT.

The genes are TRBV30 and TRBJ2-1; 13 bases match TRBD2. With V trimmed by 0 bases and J by 8 bases, 7 bases remained unmatched. CDR1 and CDR2 from the germline V gene are GTSNPN and SVGIG (reference sequence). There are 16 residues in the CDR3. CDR3 sequence reads: CAWSVRTSGRRDEQFF. CDR3 nucleotides: TGTGCCTGGAGTGTAAGGACTAGCGGGAGAAGGGATGAGCAGTTCTTC.

A few counts support this clonotype. The gene calls are TRBV28 and TRBJ2-1, with 8 bases lining up with TRBD1. The CDR3 loop spans 23 amino acids. Germline CDR1 MDHEN, CDR2 SYDVKM. The trim removed 5 bases at V and 0 bases at J, leaving 27 bases unmatched. CDR3: CASSPGALDRGPPYPSSYNEQFF. CDR3 DNA: TGTGCCAGCAGTCCGGGCGCCCTAGACAGGGGACCACCTTACCCGAGCTCCTACAATGAGCAGTTCTTC.

This clonotype has more than one count but fewer than ten. The chain recombines TRBV4-1 with TRBJ2-7, with 13 bases that match TRBD2. The CDR3 has 15 residues. Per germline, CDR1 MGHRA and CDR2 YSYEKL. V was pared by 4 bases and J by 3 bases, with 3 bases of the junction left unmatched. CDR3 sequence reads: CASSLRTSGSYEQYF. The DNA of the CDR3 is TGCGCCAGCAGCCTACGGACTAGCGGGAGCTACGAGCAGTACTTC.

Concerning this clonotype itself: Since no conserved phenylalanine or tryptophan closes the CDR3, a read error is the likely cause. The chain uses TRBV5-5 and TRBJ1-4, with 10 bases that match TRBD1. Germline V lookup: CDR1 SGHKS, CDR2 YYEKEE (reference sequence). The CDR3 totals 17 residues. V lost 0 bases and J lost 4; bases outside the gene matches: 6. CDR3 loop: CASSLEGQGTVNEKLFL. The CDR3 bases are TGTGCCAGCAGCTTGGAGGGACAGGGGACAGTTAATGAAAAACTGTTTCTT.

The J gene is TRBJ2-7, the V gene TRBV28; D may be TRBD2 (5 bases). This CDR3 comprises 12 residues. Per the germline V gene, CDR1 is MDHEN and CDR2 is SYDVKM. Between the trimmed V and J ends, which lost 5 bases and 6 bases, there was a span of 11 bases. The CDR3 DNA is TGTGCCAGCAGTCCCGGACTGCGCGAGCAGTACTTC. Protein: CASSPGLREQYF.

This clonotype was recorded at least ten times. This chain uses TRBV15 with TRBJ1-2; 7 nucleotides match TRBD1. The ends lost 1 base at V and 4 bases at J; junction bases unmatched: 6. The CDR3 consists of 15 residues. Germline assignment: CDR1 LNHNV and CDR2 YYDKDF (reference sequence). CDR3 residues: CATSRVRGDSYGYTF. DNA of the CDR3: TGTGCCACCAGCAGAGTTCGCGGGGACAGCTATGGCTACACCTTC.

V gene TRBV30 combines with J gene TRBJ1-5; 7 bases are a match to TRBD1. The CDR3 has 14 residues. Germline values: CDR1 GTSNPN, CDR2 SVGIG (reference sequence). The V segment lost 5 bases and the J segment 7 bases; nucleotides outside the gene matches: 11. CDR3 nucleotide sequence: TGTGCCTGGGCCTTCTCCAGGGGGAGCCAGCCCCAGCATTTT. Its protein product is CAWAFSRGSQPQHF.

In this sample, this clonotype turned up a few times. The gene calls are TRBV6-6 and TRBJ2-2; D ambiguous. The CDR3 spans 16 residues. CDR1 is MNHNY, CDR2 SVGAGI, per germline (reference sequence). The V and J ends lost 0 bases and 2 bases respectively, with 10 bases between them. The CDR3 reads CASSYSMAANTGELFF. The CDR3 DNA sequence: TGTGCCAGCAGTTACTCGATGGCAGCCAACACCGGGGAGCTGTTTTTT.

The rearrangement joins TRBV12-3 or TRBV12-4 to TRBJ1-2; D is perhaps TRBD1 (5 bases). V was clipped by 3 bases and J by 1 base, with 12 bases between them. This CDR3 has 15 residues. The CDR3 sequence is CASSFGTNFNYGYTF. CDR3 nucleotide sequence: TGTGCCAGCAGTTTTGGGACGAATTTTAACTATGGCTACACCTTC.

There are a few counts of this clonotype. The chain employs TRBV21-1 and TRBJ2-5; TRBD1 is the table's D call, not checked against the DNA. TRBV21-1 is an annotated pseudogene. This CDR3 comprises 13 residues. In DNA form, the CDR3 reads TGTGCCATTTCGACAGGGATCCAAGAGACCCAGTACTTC. Amino acid sequence: CAISTGIQETQYF.

The V call is TRBV18, the J call TRBJ2-3; D not certain. This CDR3 is 15 amino acids long. The V and J ends lost 0 bases and 1 base respectively, with 8 bases between them. Germline CDR1 reads KGHSH; CDR2 reads LQKENI. The CDR3 reads CASSPPAPGTDTQYF. The CDR3 DNA is TGTGCCAGCTCACCACCGGCTCCCGGCACAGATACGCAGTATTTT.

This clonotype was detected a few times. The chain combines TRBV6-2 or TRBV6-3 with TRBJ2-2, with 7 bases fitting TRBD1. The germline V gene has CDR1 MNHEY and CDR2 SVGEGT. The CDR3 length is 18 residues. V lost 0 bases to trimming and J lost 2 bases; unmatched junction nucleotides: 9. CDR3 bases: TGTGCCAGCAGTTACTCGGGACAGCCGCGTACCAACACCGGGGAGCTGTTTTTT. This encodes CASSYSGQPRTNTGELFF.

V gene TRBV5-1 combines with J gene TRBJ2-2, with TRBD2 identical over 11 bases. The CDR3 contains 16 residues. The J segment lost 6 bases and the V segment lost 3 bases, leaving 7 bases of the junction unmatched. Germline CDR1 is SGHRS and CDR2 is YFSETQ. The CDR3: CASSSLAGGPSGELFF. CDR3 coding DNA: TGCGCCAGCAGCTCGTTAGCGGGAGGGCCTTCCGGGGAGCTGTTTTTT.

The rearrangement links TRBV28 to TRBJ2-1; D might be TRBD1 or TRBD2, each matching 5 bases. Trimming left V 6 bases short and J 2 bases short, with 14 bases between. Germline V lookup: CDR1 MDHEN, CDR2 SYDVKM. The CDR3 runs 15 residues. The CDR3 DNA sequence: TGTGCCAGCAGACCCAGAGGGGTCGCCTACAATGAGCAGTTCTTC. Translating it yields CASRPRGVAYNEQFF. Looking up the rest from reference TRBV28 and TRBJ2-1 gives the full variable domain: DVKVTQSSRYLVKRTGEKVFLECVQDMDHENMFWYRQDPGLGLRLIYFSYDVKMKEKGDIPEGYSVSREKKERFSLILESASTNQTSMYLCASRPRGVAYNEQFFGPGTRLTVL.

The chain links TRBV5-4 to TRBJ1-2; no clear D gene. V lost 4 bases and J 1 base, leaving 14 bases between the germline ends. The CDR3 runs to 15 residues. Germline CDR1 SGHNT, CDR2 YYREEE (reference sequence). The CDR3: CASSPVGTLNYGYTF. In DNA, the CDR3 is TGTGCCAGCAGCCCCGTCGGCACACTTAACTATGGCTACACCTTC.

This clonotype has more than one count but fewer than ten. The chain joins TRBV6-5 to TRBJ1-5; 7 bases align to TRBD1. The CDR3 totals 15 residues. Germline CDR1 is MNHEY and CDR2 is SVGAGI. Trimming removed 6 bases from V and 3 bases from J; junction bases left unmatched: 8. The CDR3: CASRRDSYYNQPQHF. CDR3 nucleotide sequence: TGTGCCAGCAGGCGGGACAGCTACTACAATCAGCCCCAGCATTTT.

A few counts support this clonotype. The chain joins TRBV18 to TRBJ1-6, with 10 bases lining up with TRBD1. The CDR3 totals 15 residues. V was clipped by 3 bases and J by 9 bases; unmatched bases: 5. Germline values: CDR1 KGHSH, CDR2 LQKENI. This CDR3 reads CASSPGDRGFSPLHF. CDR3 coding DNA: TGTGCCAGCTCACCGGGGGACAGGGGTTTTTCACCCCTCCACTTT.

This clonotype was detected only a few times. The J gene is TRBJ2-1, the V gene TRBV12-3 or TRBV12-4; possibly TRBD2 for D (5 bases). The CDR3 covers 10 residues. The V end was cut by 5 bases, the J end by 9 bases, with 5 bases between. CDR3 nucleotides: TGTGCCAGCAGTCGGGGTGAGCAGTTCTTC. Its translation is CASSRGEQFF.